The source of this TCR beta chain is a study of blood T cell repertoires in COVID-19. Study in general: The study drew acute and convalescent COVID-19 samples from the United States, Italy and Spain. In each case, the material was cDNA or gDNA derived from T cells, B-cell-depleted T cells, or PBMCs.

Source study methods: The authors estimated nucleated cell counts from reference gene primer amplification. Produced via immunoSEQ multiplex PCR; TCRdb's table is partial and in-frame only. V and J calls and clone size are given by that table; D and trimming were obtained from the DNA. The sample lists around 190,000 clones, roughly four fifths occurring once. V dropped 1 base and J dropped 1 base, with 8 bases sitting between them. Germline lookup yields CDR1 LGHDT and CDR2 YNNKEL (reference sequence). The CDR3 length is 16 residues. Source material: peripheral blood. This sequence joins TRBV3-1 (or the pseudogene TRBV3-2) and TRBJ2-6; D is undetermined. The clonotype originates from a woman aged 70-85 years with COVID-19, enrolled during active disease. CDR3 protein: CASSQGSGSGANVLTF. In DNA form, the CDR3 reads TGTGCCAGCAGCCAAGGGAGTGGTTCTGGGGCCAACGTCCTGACTTTC.